A selection of T cell receptor beta chains follows, all from one sample in a study of cytomegalovirus exposure and HLA in healthy donors. Measured with immunoSEQ multiplex PCR; TCRdb has only the in-frame clones, and not every one. Seen here are tens of thousands of clones, approximately 60% observed once, and the top ten hold about 6%. The sample comprised PBMCs. All receptors come from a boy between 10 and 17 years old in good health and CMV-seropositive. The CDR3 runs from the conserved cysteine through the conserved F or W. The D gene is left open where the match is weak. Clone size is stated in some rows and not others, as once, few, many or a class when expanded.

clone_size cdr3_length d_call j_call v_call cdr3_nt cdr3_aa
. 14 . TRBJ2-7 TRBV7-2 TGTGCCAGCAGCTTAGGGGCGGGGATCTACGAGCAGTACTTC CASSLGAGIYEQYF
. 15 TRBD1 TRBJ2-7 TRBV2 TGTGCCAGCAGTGAAGTGGGACAGGGTTTAAATGGGCAGTACTTC CASSEVGQGLNGQYF
once 13 . TRBJ1-1 TRBV2 TGTGCCAGCAGGGAACAGGTGTTGACTGAAGCTTTCTTT CASREQVLTEAFF
few 13 . TRBJ2-7 TRBV7-3 TGTGCCAGCAGCTTATCAGGCAGCTACGAGCAGTACTTC CASSLSGSYEQYF
. 18 . TRBJ2-6 TRBV5-6 TGTGCCAGCAGCTTGGAAGCAGGGGGGCTGTCTGGGGCCAACGTCCTGACTTTC CASSLEAGGLSGANVLTF
. 15 TRBD1 TRBJ2-7 TRBV25-1 TGTGCCAGCAGTGAATATATTCGTCAGGGGGACGAGCAGTACTTC CASSEYIRQGDEQYF
. 16 . TRBJ2-6 TRBV18 TGTGCCAGCTCACCACCCGGCGGAACTGGGGCCAACGTCCTGACTTTC CASSPPGGTGANVLTF
. 14 . TRBJ1-5 TRBV6-1 TGTGCCAGCAGCCCGCAGGGGAGCAATCAGCCCCAGCATTTT CASSPQGSNQPQHF
few 14 . TRBJ2-7 TRBV7-2 TGTGCCAGCAGCCGAAAGTGGCCCTCCTACGAGCAGTACTTC CASSRKWPSYEQYF
few 14 TRBD2 TRBJ2-7 TRBV7-2 TGTGCCAGCAGCTTAGTTGCGGGAGACTACGAGCAGTACTTC CASSLVAGDYEQYF
. 15 . TRBJ2-2 TRBV27 TGTGCCACCAGCCTCCAGCGTCCTGACACCGGGGAGCTGTTTTTT CATSLQRPDTGELFF
. 15 TRBD1 TRBJ2-5 TRBV27 TGTGCCAGCAGTTTATGGACAGGACGGAGGGAGACCCAGTACTTC CASSLWTGRRETQYF
. 14 . TRBJ2-7 TRBV6-1 TGTGCCAGCAGTTCCCACCAGGGTCGTTACGAGCAGTACTTC CASSSHQGRYEQYF
. 19 TRBD2 TRBJ2-3 TRBV2 TGTGCCAGCAGGGGGGCCGCTAGCGGGGGAACTATTAGCACAGATACGCAGTATTTT CASRGAASGGTISTDTQYF
. 15 TRBD1 TRBJ1-3 TRBV5-1 TGCGCCAGCAGCCAGGGACAGGGGGCGCTTAACACCATATATTTT CASSQGQGALNTIYF
. 12 . TRBJ1-4 TRBV25-1 TGTGCCAGCCAGACCTCGGGAAAAAAACTGTTTTTT CASQTSGKKLFF
. 16 . TRBJ1-3 TRBV19 TGTGCCAGTAGGAAGGTCGGGTCCGTCACTGGAAACACCATATATTTT CASRKVGSVTGNTIYF
. 14 . TRBJ2-1 TRBV5-1 TGCGCCAGCAGCACCGGGACTGGCCCCAATGAGCAGTTCTTC CASSTGTGPNEQFF
. 14 . TRBJ2-1 TRBV7-7 TGTGCTAGCAGCTTAGGGCCAGGGCTCAATGAGCAGTTCTTC CASSLGPGLNEQFF
. 17 . TRBJ2-2 TRBV30 TGTGCCTGGAGACCCTTCGGGGTTCCCTCGAACACCGGGGAGCTGTTTTTT CAWRPFGVPSNTGELFF
. 14 TRBD1 TRBJ1-1 TRBV28 TGTGCCAGCAGACCCTGGACAGGGGGGTCTGAAGCTTTCTTT CASRPWTGGSEAFF
few 12 TRBD1 TRBJ1-1 TRBV6-1 TGTGCCAGCAGAACAGGGGCCCCCTGGGCTTTCTTT CASRTGAPWAFF
. 14 . TRBJ2-2 TRBV28 TGTGCCAGCAGCCCAGCGGGTTACACCGGGGAGCTGTTTTTT CASSPAGYTGELFF
. 15 TRBD1 TRBJ1-4 TRBV5-4 TGTGCCAGCAGCACGAGACAGGGAGGTAATGAAAAACTGTTTTTT CASSTRQGGNEKLFF
. 16 TRBD1 TRBJ1-6 TRBV6-5 TGTGCCAGCAGTTTGACAGGGGGATCCTATAATTCACCCCTCAACTTT CASSLTGGSYNSPLNF
. 16 . TRBJ1-2 TRBV7-2 TGTGCCAGCAGCTTAGCGTACCGGGGATCAGACTATGGCTACACCTTC CASSLAYRGSDYGYTF
few 12 TRBD2 TRBJ2-1 TRBV2 TGTGCCAGCCAACTAGCGGGGGGACCACAGTTCTTC CASQLAGGPQFF
. 14 TRBD1 TRBJ2-7 TRBV5-6 TGTGCCAGCAGCTTCGGGACAGGTGCCTACGAGCAGTACTTC CASSFGTGAYEQYF
few 17 . TRBJ2-2 TRBV7-8 TGTGCCAGCAGCCTATCGGAAGGGAGCCCGAACACCGGGGAGCTGTTTTTT CASSLSEGSPNTGELFF
once 13 . TRBJ1-5 TRBV7-9 TGTGCCAGCCAGGATAATAGCAATCAGCCCCAGCATTTT CASQDNSNQPQHF
. 16 TRBD1 TRBJ2-3 TRBV6-4 TGTGCCAGCAGTAGCGAGACAGGGGGGATAACAGATACGCAGTATTTT CASSSETGGITDTQYF
. 16 TRBD1 TRBJ2-3 TRBV7-2 TGTGCCAGCAGCGTACAGGGGGCAGTCAGCACAGATACGCAGTATTTT CASSVQGAVSTDTQYF
. 14 . TRBJ2-7 TRBV9 TGTGCCAGCAGCGTAGAGGGCGGACTCTACGAGCAGTACTTC CASSVEGGLYEQYF
few 15 . TRBJ2-1 TRBV7-2 TGTGCCAGCAGCCCTCAGGGGGGATCCTACAATGAGCAGTTCTTC CASSPQGGSYNEQFF
. 13 . TRBJ1-5 TRBV7-8 TGTGCCAGCAGCTCGGGTTTAGGTCAGCCCCAGCATTTT CASSSGLGQPQHF
. 16 TRBD2 TRBJ2-1 TRBV9 TGTGCCAGCAGCTTAAGGACTAGCGGGACCTACAATGAGCAGTTCTTC CASSLRTSGTYNEQFF
few 12 . TRBJ1-2 TRBV7-3 TGTGCCAGCCGCCCCCCCGGAGGCGGCTACACCTTC CASRPPGGGYTF